This T cell receptor (beta chain) was observed in a study of Graves' ophthalmopathy and Graves' hyperthyroidism. This clonotype came up many times. Beta-chain TCR CDR3 regions were amplified from RNA transcripts. First-round RT-PCR employed HTBI primers, with a second-round multiplex PCR after it. Via MiXCR, TCRdb re-called the multiplex PCR reads, giving one row per CDR3 protein. The sample includes more than 300,000 distinct CDR3 sequences, 15% to 19% seen only once; the top ten take 5.5% to 8%. This receptor was identified in a young woman with stable Graves' hyperthyroidism. The specimen was peripheral blood.

This CDR3 reads CASSEGEEGTEAFF. CDR3 sequence (DNA): TGTGCCAGCAGTGAAGGCGAGGAGGGCACTGAAGCTTTCTTT. This chain uses TRBV6-1 with TRBJ1-1, with unresolved D. The CDR3 is made up of 14 amino acids. V lost 1 base, J lost 4 bases, and 10 bases lay in between. Germline assignment: CDR1 MNHNS and CDR2 SASEGT.